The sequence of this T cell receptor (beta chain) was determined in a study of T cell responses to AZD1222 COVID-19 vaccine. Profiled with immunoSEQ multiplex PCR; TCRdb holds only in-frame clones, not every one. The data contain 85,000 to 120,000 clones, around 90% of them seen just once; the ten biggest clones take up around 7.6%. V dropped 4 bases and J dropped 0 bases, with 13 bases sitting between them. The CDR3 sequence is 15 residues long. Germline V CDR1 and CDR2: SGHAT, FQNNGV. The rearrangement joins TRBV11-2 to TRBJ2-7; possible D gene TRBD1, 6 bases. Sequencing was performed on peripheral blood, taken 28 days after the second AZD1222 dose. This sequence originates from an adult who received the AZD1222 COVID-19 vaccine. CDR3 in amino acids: CASSSGTTYSYEQYF. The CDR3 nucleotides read TGTGCCAGCAGCTCCGGGACAACTTACTCCTACGAGCAGTACTTC.